This T cell receptor (beta chain) emerged from a study of cytomegalovirus exposure and HLA in healthy donors. Trimming stripped 6 bases from V and 4 bases from J, with 15 bases between. CDR3 length: 14 residues. The germline V gene has CDR1 MNHEY and CDR2 SMNVEV (reference sequence). Researchers ran the PCR with 60 Vbeta and 13 Jbeta primers. Assay used: immunoSEQ multiplex PCR; TCRdb lists only in-frame clones, some missing. The top ten clones hold approximately 4.8% of a sample with over 85,000 clones, roughly 60% of them seen once. It was healthy bone marrow donors who served as donors. Nobody wrote down the CMV serostatus of this donor.

The sequence was obtained from a human donor in good health. The sequenced sample consisted of PBMCs. The chain uses TRBV27 and TRBJ1-1; weak D call: TRBD1 (5 bases). The CDR3 region has the DNA TGTGCCAGCAGCCCCTGGGGGGTGGGCACTGAAGCTTTCTTT. Translated: CASSPWGVGTEAFF.